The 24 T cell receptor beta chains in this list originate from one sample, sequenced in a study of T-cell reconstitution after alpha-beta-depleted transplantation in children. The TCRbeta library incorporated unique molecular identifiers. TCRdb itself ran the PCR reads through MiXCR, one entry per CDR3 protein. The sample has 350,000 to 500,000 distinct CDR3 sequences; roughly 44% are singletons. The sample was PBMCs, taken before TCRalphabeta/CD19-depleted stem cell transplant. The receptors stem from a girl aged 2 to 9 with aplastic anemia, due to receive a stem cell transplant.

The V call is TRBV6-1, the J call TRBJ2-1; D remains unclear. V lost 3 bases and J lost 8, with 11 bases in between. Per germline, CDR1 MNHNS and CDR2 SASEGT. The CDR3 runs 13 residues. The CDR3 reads CASSDLGGDEQFF. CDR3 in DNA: TGTGCCAGCAGTGACCTCGGTGGGGATGAGCAGTTCTTC.

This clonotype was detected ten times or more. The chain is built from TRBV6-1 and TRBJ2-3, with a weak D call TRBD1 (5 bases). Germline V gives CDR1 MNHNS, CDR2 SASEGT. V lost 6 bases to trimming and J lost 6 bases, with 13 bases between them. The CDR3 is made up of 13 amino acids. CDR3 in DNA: TGTGCCAGCAGAGATCAGGGTAGGGATACGCAGTATTTT. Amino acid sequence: CASRDQGRDTQYF.

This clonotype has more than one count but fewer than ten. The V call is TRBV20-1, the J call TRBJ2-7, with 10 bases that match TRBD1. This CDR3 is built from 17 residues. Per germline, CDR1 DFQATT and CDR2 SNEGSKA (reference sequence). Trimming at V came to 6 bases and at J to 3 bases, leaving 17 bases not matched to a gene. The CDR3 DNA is TGCAGTGCGACCGGGACAGGGGCCAACCCGGACTACTACGAGCAGTACTTC. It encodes CSATGTGANPDYYEQYF.

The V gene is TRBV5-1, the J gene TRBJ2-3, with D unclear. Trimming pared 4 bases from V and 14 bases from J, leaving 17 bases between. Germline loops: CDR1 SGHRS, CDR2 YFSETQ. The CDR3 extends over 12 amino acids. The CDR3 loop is CASSPVPDSGYF. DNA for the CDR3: TGCGCCAGCAGCCCGGTCCCGGATTCGGGGTATTTT. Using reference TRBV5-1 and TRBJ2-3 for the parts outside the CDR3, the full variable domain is KAGVTQTPRYLIKTRGQQVTLSCSPISGHRSVSWYQQTPGQGLQFLFEYFSETQRNKGNFPGRFSGRQFSNSRSEMNVSTLELGDSALYLCASSPVPDSGYFGPGTRLTVL.

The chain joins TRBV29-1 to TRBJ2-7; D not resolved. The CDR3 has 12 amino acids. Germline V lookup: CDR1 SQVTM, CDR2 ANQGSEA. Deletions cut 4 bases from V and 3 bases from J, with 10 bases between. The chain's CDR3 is CSVAWVDYEQYF. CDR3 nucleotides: TGCAGCGTTGCTTGGGTAGACTACGAGCAGTACTTC.

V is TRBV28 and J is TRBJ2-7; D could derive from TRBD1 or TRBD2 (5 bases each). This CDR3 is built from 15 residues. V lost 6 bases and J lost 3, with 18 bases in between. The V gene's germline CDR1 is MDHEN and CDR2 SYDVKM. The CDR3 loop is CASSLWGTPLYEQYF. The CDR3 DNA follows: TGTGCCAGCAGCCTCTGGGGGACCCCCCTCTACGAGCAGTACTTC.

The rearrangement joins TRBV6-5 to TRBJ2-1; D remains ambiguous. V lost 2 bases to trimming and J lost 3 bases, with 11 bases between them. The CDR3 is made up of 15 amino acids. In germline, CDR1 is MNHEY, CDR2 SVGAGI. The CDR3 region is CASSYGVTRYNEQFF. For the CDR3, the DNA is TGTGCCAGCAGTTACGGGGTTACTCGCTACAATGAGCAGTTCTTC.

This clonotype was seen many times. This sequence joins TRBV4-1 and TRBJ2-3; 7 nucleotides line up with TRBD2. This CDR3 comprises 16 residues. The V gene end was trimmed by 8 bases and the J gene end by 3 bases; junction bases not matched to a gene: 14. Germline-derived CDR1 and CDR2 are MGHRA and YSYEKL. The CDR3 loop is CASAQTRAGATDTQYF. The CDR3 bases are TGCGCCAGCGCCCAGACGCGGGCGGGAGCGACAGATACGCAGTATTTT.

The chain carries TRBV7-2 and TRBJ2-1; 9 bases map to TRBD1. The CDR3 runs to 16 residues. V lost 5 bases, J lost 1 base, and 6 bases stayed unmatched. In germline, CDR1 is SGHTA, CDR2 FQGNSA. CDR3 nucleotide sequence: TGTGCCAGCAGCCCACAGGGGGCTTTGTCCTACAATGAGCAGTTCTTC. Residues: CASSPQGALSYNEQFF.

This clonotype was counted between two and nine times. CDR3 sequence (DNA): TGCAGCGTTGATCCGGCAGGGAACACCGGGGAGCTGTTTTTT. Residues: CSVDPAGNTGELFF. The chain uses TRBV29-1 and TRBJ2-2; no definite D call. Trimming pared 3 bases from V and 1 base from J, leaving 9 bases between. In germline, CDR1 is SQVTM, CDR2 ANQGSEA. The CDR3 has 14 amino acids.

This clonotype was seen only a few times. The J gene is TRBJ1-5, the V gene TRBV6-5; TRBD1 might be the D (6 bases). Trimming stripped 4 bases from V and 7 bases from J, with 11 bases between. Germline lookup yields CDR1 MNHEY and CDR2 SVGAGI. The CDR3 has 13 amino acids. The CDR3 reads CASSWGPKQPQHF. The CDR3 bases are TGTGCCAGCAGTTGGGGGCCCAAACAGCCCCAGCATTTT.

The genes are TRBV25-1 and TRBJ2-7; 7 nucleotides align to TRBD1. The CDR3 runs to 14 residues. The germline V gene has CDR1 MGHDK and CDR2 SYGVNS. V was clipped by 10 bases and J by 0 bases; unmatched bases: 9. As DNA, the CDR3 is TGTGCCACCTCTACGGGGACAGCCTCCTACGAGCAGTACTTC. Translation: CATSTGTASYEQYF.

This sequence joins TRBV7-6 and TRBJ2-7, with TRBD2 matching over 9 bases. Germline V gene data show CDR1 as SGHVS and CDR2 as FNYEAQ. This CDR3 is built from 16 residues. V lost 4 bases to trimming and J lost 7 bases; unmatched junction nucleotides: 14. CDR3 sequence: CASSSSPQRGVGEQYF. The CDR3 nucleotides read TGTGCCAGCAGCTCATCCCCACAGCGGGGGGTGGGGGAGCAGTACTTC.

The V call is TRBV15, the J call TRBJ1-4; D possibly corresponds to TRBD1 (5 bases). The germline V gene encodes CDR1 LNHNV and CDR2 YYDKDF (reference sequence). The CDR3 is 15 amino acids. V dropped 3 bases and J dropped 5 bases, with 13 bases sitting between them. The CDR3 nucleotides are TGTGCCACCAGCAGGCCCGGGACCCACAATGAAAAACTGTTTTTT. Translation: CATSRPGTHNEKLFF.

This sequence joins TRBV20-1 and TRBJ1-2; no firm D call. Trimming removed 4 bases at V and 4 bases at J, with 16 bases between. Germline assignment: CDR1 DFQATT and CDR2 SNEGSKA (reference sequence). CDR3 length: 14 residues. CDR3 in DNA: TGCAGTGCTACCGAAGGCCGAACTAGCTATGGCTACACCTTC. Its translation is CSATEGRTSYGYTF.

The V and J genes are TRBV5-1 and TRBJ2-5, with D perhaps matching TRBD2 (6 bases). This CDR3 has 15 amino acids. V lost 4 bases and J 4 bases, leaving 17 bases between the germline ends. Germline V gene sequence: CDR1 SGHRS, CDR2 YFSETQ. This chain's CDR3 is CASSLHRTNLETQYF. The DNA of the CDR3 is TGCGCCAGCAGCCTACATAGGACTAATCTAGAGACCCAGTACTTC.

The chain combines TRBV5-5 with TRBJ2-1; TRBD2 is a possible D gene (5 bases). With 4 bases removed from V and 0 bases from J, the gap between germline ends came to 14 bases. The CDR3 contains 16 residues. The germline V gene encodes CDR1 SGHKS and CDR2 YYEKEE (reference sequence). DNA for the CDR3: TGTGCCAGCAGCCCAATCAGCCGGGGCTCCTACAATGAGCAGTTCTTC. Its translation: CASSPISRGSYNEQFF. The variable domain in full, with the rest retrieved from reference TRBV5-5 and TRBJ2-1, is DAGVTQSPTHLIKTRGQQVTLRCSPISGHKSVSWYQQVLGQGPQFIFQYYEKEERGRGNFPDRFSARQFPNYSSELNVNALLLGDSALYLCASSPISRGSYNEQFFGPGTRLTVL.

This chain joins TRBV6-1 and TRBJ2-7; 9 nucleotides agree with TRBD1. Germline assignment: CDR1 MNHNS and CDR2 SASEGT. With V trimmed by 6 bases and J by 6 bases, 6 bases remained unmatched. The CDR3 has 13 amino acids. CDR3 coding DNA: TGTGCCAGCAGATGGACAGGGGTACTCGAGCAGTACTTC. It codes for CASRWTGVLEQYF.

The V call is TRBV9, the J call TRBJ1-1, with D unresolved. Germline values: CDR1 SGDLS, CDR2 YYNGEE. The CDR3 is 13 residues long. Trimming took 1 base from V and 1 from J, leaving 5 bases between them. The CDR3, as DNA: TGTGCCAGCAGCGTACTTGCGAACACTGAAGCTTTCTTT. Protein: CASSVLANTEAFF.

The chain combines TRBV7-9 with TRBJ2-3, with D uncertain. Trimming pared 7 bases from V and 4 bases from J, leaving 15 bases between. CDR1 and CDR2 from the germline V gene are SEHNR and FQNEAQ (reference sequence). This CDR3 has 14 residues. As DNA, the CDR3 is TGTGCCAGCATGAGTTTTGGTGTCCCAGATACGCAGTATTTT. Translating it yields CASMSFGVPDTQYF. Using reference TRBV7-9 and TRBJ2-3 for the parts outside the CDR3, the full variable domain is DTGVSQNPRHKITKRGQNVTFRCDPISEHNRLYWYRQTLGQGPEFLTYFQNEAQLEKSRLLSDRFSAERPKGSFSTLEIQRTEQGDSAMYLCASMSFGVPDTQYFGPGTRLTVL.

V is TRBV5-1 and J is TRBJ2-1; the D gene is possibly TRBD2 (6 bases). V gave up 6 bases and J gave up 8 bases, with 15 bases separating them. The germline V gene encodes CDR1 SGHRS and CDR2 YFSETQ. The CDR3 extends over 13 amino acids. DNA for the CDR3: TGCGCCAGCACCCGACCCCCGGGGGATGAGCAGTTCTTC. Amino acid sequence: CASTRPPGDEQFF.

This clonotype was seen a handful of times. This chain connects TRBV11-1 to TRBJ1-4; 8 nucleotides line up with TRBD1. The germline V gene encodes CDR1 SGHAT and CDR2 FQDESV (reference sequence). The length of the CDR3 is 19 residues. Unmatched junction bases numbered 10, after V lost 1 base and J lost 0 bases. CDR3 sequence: CASSLEDRRGHATNEKLFF. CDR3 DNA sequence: TGTGCCAGCAGCTTAGAGGATCGCAGGGGGCATGCAACTAATGAAAAACTGTTTTTT. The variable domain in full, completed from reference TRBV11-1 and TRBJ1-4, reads EAEVAQSPRYKITEKSQAVAFWCDPISGHATLYWYRQILGQGPELLVQFQDESVVDDSQLPKDRFSAERLKGVDSTLKIQPAELGDSAMYLCASSLEDRRGHATNEKLFFGSGTQLSVL.

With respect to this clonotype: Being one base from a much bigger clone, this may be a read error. CDR3: CASSLDPGMAEQLF. The DNA for the CDR3 is TGTGCCAGCAGCTTAGATCCAGGCATGGCTGAGCAGCTCTTC. The J gene is TRBJ2-1, the V gene TRBV7-6; D is uncertain. The CDR3 has 14 amino acids. The germline V gene has CDR1 SGHVS and CDR2 FNYEAQ. The entire variable domain, with the rest obtained from reference TRBV7-6 and TRBJ2-1, is as follows: GAGVSQSPRYKVTKRGQDVALRCDPISGHVSLYWYRQALGQGPEFLTYFNYEAQQDKSGLPNDRFSAERPEGSISTLTIQRTEQRDSAMYRCASSLDPGMAEQLFGPGTRLTVL.

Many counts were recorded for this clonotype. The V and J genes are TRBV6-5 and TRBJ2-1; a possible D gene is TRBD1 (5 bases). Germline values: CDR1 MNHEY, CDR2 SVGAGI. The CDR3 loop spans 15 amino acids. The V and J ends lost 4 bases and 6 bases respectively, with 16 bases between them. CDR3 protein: CASSSPWQGGNEQFF. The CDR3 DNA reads TGTGCCAGCAGTTCCCCGTGGCAGGGTGGCAATGAGCAGTTCTTC.